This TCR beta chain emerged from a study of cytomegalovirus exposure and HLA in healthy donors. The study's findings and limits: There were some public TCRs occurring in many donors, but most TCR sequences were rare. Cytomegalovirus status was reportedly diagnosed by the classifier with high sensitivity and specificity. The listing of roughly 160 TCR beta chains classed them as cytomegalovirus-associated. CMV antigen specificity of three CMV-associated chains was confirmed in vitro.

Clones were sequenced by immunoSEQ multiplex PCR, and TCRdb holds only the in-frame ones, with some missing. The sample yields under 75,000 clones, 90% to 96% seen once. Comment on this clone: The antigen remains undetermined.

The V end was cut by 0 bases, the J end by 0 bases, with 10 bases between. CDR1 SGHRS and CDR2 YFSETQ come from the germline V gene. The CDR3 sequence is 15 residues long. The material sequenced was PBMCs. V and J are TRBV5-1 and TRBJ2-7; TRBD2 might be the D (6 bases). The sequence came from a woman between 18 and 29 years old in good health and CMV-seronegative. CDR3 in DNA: TGCGCCAGCAGCTTGGCGGCCGGGAGCTCCTACGAGCAGTACTTC. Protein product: CASSLAAGSSYEQYF.